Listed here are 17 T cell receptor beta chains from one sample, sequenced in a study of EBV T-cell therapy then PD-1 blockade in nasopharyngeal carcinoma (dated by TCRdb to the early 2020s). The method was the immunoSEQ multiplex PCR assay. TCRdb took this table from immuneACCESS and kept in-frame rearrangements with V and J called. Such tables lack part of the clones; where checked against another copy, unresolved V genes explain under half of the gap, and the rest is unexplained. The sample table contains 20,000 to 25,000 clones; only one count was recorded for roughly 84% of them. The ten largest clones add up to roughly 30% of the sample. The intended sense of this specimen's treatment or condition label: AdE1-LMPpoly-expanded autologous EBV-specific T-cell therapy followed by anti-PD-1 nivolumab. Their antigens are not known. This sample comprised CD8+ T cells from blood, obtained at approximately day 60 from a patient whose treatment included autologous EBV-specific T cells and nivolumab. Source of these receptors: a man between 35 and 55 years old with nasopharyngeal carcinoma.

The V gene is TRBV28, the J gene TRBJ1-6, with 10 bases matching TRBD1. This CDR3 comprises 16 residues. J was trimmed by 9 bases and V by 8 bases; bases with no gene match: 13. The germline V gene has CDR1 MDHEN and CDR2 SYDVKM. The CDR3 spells CASRRVRDRGLSPLHF. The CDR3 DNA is TGTGCCAGCCGACGAGTCCGTGACAGGGGGCTTTCACCCCTCCACTTT.

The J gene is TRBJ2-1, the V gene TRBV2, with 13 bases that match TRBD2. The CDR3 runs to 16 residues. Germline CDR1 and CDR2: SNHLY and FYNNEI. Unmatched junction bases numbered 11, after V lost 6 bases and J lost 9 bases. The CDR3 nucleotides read TGTGCCAGCAGGGACCCCAGGACTAGCGGGGGAGGTGAGCAGTTCTTC. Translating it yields CASRDPRTSGGGEQFF.

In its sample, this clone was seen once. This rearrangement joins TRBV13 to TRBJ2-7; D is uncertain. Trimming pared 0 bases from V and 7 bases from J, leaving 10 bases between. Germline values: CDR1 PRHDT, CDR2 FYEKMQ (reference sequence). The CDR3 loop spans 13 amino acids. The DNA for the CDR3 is TGTGCCAGCAGCTTAGGCTCTTTGGGGGAGCAGTACTTC. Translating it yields CASSLGSLGEQYF.

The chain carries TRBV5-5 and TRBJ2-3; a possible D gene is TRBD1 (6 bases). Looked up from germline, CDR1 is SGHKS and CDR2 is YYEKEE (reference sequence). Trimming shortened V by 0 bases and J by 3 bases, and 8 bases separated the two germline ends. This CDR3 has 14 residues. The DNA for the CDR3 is TGTGCCAGCAGCTTGGGAGGGGGAACAGATACGCAGTATTTT. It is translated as CASSLGGGTDTQYF.

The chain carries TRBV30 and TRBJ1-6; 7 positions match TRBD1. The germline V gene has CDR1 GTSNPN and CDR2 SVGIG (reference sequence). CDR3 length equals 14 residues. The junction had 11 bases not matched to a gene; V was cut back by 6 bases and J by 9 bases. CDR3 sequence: CACDSGTDPSPLHF. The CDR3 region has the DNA TGTGCCTGTGATTCCGGGACAGACCCTTCACCCCTCCACTTT. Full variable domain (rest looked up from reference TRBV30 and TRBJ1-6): SQTIHQWPATLVQPVGSPLSLECTVEGTSNPNLYWYRQAAGRGLQLLFYSVGIGQISSEVPQNLSASRPQDRQFILSSKKLLLSDSGFYLCACDSGTDPSPLHFGNGTRLTVT.

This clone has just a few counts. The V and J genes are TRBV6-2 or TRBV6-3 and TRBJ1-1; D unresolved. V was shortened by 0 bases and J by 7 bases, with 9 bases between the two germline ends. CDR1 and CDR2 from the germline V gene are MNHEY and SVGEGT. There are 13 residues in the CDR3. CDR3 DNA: TGTGCCAGCAGTTACTCGTGGGCCTATGAAGCTTTCTTT. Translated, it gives CASSYSWAYEAFF.

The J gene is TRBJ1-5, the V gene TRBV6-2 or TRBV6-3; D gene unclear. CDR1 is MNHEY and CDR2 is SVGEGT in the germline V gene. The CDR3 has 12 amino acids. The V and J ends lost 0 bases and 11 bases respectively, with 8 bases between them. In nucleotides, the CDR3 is TGTGCCAGCAGTTACTCGTCCTGGGCCCAGCATTTT. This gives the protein CASSYSSWAQHF.

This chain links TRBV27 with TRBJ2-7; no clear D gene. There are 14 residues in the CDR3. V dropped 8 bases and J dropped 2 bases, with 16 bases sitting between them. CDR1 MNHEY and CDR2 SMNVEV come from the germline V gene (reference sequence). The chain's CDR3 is CASSLRHGTYEQYF. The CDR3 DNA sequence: TGTGCCAGCTCGTTGCGGCACGGAACCTACGAGCAGTACTTC.

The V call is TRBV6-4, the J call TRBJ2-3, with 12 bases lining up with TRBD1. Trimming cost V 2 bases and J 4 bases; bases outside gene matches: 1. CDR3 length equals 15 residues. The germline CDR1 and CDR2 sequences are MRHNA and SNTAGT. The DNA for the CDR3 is TGTGCCAGCAGTGACGGGACAGGGGGCGCAGATACGCAGTATTTT. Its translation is CASSDGTGGADTQYF.

The CDR3 is CASSPSRGTVRNTIYF. The CDR3 nucleotides are TGTGCCAGCAGCCCCAGTAGGGGGACAGTTAGAAACACCATATATTTT. The V call is TRBV9, the J call TRBJ1-3; 7 bases are a match to TRBD1. With 4 bases clipped from V and 5 bases from J, the junction kept 12 bases outside the gene matches. The length of the CDR3 is 16 residues. The germline gives CDR1 SGDLS, CDR2 YYNGEE.

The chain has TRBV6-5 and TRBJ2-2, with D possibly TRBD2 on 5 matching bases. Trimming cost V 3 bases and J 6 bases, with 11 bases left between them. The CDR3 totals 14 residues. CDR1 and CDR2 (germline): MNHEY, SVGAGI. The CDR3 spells CASSYGPGSGELFF. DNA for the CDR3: TGTGCCAGCAGTTATGGGCCGGGGTCCGGGGAGCTGTTTTTT.

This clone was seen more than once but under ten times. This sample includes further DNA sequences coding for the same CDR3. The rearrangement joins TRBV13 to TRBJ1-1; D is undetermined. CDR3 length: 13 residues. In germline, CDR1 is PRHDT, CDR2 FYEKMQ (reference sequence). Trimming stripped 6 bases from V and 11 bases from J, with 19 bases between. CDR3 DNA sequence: TGTGCCAGCAGACATAAAGGTGCCCCTGGGGCTTTCTTT. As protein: CASRHKGAPGAFF.

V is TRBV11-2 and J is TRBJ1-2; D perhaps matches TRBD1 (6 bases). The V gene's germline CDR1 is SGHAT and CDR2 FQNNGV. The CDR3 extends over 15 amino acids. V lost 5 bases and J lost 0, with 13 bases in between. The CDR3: CASSLTGTANYGYTF. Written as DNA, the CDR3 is TGTGCCAGCAGCCTGACAGGAACCGCTAACTATGGCTACACCTTC.

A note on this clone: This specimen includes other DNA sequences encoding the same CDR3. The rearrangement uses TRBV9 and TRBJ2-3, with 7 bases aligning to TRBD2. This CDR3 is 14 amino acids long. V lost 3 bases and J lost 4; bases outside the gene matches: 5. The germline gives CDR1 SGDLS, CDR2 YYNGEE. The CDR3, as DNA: TGTGCCAGCAGCGCGGGGGGTGGCCCAGATACGCAGTATTTT. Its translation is CASSAGGGPDTQYF.

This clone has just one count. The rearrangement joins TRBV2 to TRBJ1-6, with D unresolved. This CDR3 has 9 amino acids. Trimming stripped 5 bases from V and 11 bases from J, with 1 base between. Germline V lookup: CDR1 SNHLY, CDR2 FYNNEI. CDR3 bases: TGTGCCAGCAGTACACCCCTCCACTTT. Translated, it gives CASSTPLHF.

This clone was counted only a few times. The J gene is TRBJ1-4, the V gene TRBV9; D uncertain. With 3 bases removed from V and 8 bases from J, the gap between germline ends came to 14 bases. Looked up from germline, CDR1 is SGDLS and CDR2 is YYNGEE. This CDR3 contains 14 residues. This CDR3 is CASSAENLDEKLFF. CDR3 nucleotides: TGTGCCAGCAGCGCCGAGAACCTCGACGAAAAACTGTTTTTT. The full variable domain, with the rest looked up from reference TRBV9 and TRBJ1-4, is DSGVTQTPKHLITATGQRVTLRCSPRSGDLSVYWYQQSLDQGLQFLIQYYNGEERAKGNILERFSAQQFPDLHSELNLSSLELGDSALYFCASSAENLDEKLFFGSGTQLSVL.

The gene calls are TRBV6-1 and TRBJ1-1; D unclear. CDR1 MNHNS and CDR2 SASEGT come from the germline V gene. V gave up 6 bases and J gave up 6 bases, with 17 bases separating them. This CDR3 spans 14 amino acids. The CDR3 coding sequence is TGTGCCAGCAGACCGGGAAGGACCACTTCTGAAGCTTTCTTT. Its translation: CASRPGRTTSEAFF.